The 25 T cell receptor beta chains reported below all come from one sample, sequenced in a study of CD8 T cells in ankylosing spondylitis. Study-wide results and limits: A TCR beta motif of fewer than ten highly homologous variants seemed to mark ankylosing spondylitis blood.

The antigens these receptors bind are not known. TCRdb reprocessed the 5' RACE reads with MiXCR, giving one entry per CDR3 protein. Of under 950,000 distinct CDR3 sequences in the sample, 15% to 20% are singletons; the top ten hold over 15%. Sequences were obtained from blood, either unsorted or a sorted T cell fraction (not recorded which). The receptors originated from a male donor with ankylosing spondylitis.

This clonotype was observed a handful of times. The chain carries TRBV24-1 and TRBJ2-1, with 8 bases lining up with TRBD1. CDR1 is KGHDR, CDR2 SFDVKD, per germline. Trimming cost V 6 bases and J 3 bases; bases outside gene matches: 6. The CDR3 runs 15 residues. Here the CDR3 DNA reads TGTGCCACCAGTCCGGGACAGGTGGACTACAATGAGCAGTTCTTC. Its translation is CATSPGQVDYNEQFF.

This clonotype was counted between two and nine times. The J gene is TRBJ1-6, the V gene TRBV19; the D is unclear. The CDR3 runs to 14 residues. Germline CDR1 reads LNHDA; CDR2 reads SQIVND (reference sequence). Trimming took 5 bases from V and 7 from J, leaving 12 bases between them. The CDR3 sequence is CASSVSERNSPLHF. DNA for the CDR3: TGTGCCAGTAGTGTCAGCGAAAGAAATTCACCCCTCCACTTT.

The chain employs TRBV5-1 and TRBJ2-7, with TRBD1 matching over 8 bases. The CDR3 runs to 13 residues. The V gene end was trimmed by 3 bases and the J gene end by 7 bases; junction bases not matched to a gene: 6. Germline V lookup: CDR1 SGHRS, CDR2 YFSETQ. Here the CDR3 DNA reads TGCGCCAGCAGCTGGGGACAGGTGGGAGAGCAGTACTTC. This encodes CASSWGQVGEQYF.

This clonotype turned up a few times. The chain recombines TRBV11-2 with TRBJ2-7; D may match TRBD1 or TRBD2 (5 bases each). Looked up from germline, CDR1 is SGHAT and CDR2 is FQNNGV. There are 13 residues in the CDR3. The V and J ends lost 5 bases and 4 bases respectively, with 12 bases between them. The CDR3 nucleotides are TGTGCCAGCAGCACGGGACGGATGTACGAGCAGTACTTC. Encoded protein: CASSTGRMYEQYF.

The gene calls are TRBV11-2 and TRBJ2-1; the match to TRBD1 covers 8 bases. There are 15 residues in the CDR3. J lost 8 bases, V lost 1 base, and 7 bases had no gene match. Per the germline V gene, CDR1 is SGHAT and CDR2 is FQNNGV. The chain's CDR3 is CASSLGSGGEDEQFF. As DNA, the CDR3 is TGTGCCAGCAGCTTAGGGTCAGGGGGCGAGGATGAGCAGTTCTTC.

This clonotype was counted only a few times. This chain links TRBV20-1 with TRBJ2-1, with TRBD2 matching 14 bases. This CDR3 region has 16 residues. J lost 8 bases, V lost 5 bases, and 11 bases had no gene match. Germline assignment: CDR1 DFQATT and CDR2 SNEGSKA (reference sequence). The DNA of the CDR3 is TGCAGTGCTCGCGGCAGACTAGCGGGAGGGATGTATGAGCAGTTCTTC. This gives the protein CSARGRLAGGMYEQFF.

The genes are TRBV27 and TRBJ2-1; D might be TRBD1 (5 bases). The CDR3 has 15 amino acids. Germline-derived CDR1 and CDR2 are MNHEY and SMNVEV (reference sequence). V lost 2 bases to trimming and J lost 0 bases, with 8 bases between them. CDR3 nucleotide sequence: TGTGCCAGCAGTTTAGGGGCCCCCTCCTACAATGAGCAGTTCTTC. Protein: CASSLGAPSYNEQFF.

This clonotype was counted ten times or more. This chain joins TRBV12-3 or TRBV12-4 and TRBJ1-1; possibly TRBD1 for D (5 bases). V lost 3 bases and J 4 bases, leaving 15 bases between the germline ends. The CDR3 covers 15 residues. CDR3 sequence: CASSLAGLERTEAFF. The CDR3 nucleotides read TGTGCCAGCAGTTTGGCAGGGCTTGAACGCACTGAAGCTTTCTTT.

This clonotype was seen many times. The chain is built from TRBV5-6 and TRBJ1-2; D is ambiguous. V lost 0 bases and J lost 5, with 5 bases in between. CDR3 size: 12 residues. Looked up from germline, CDR1 is SGHDT and CDR2 is YYEEEE. The CDR3 protein is CASSLEEYGYTF. CDR3 nucleotide sequence: TGTGCCAGCAGCTTGGAAGAGTATGGCTACACCTTC.

The chain recombines TRBV29-1 with TRBJ1-1, with D hard to call. This CDR3 region has 16 residues. V lost 7 bases, J lost 5 bases, and 26 bases lay in between. Germline CDR1 and CDR2: SQVTM and ANQGSEA. The CDR3 DNA follows: TGCAGCGCCCGACAAATACTGGGTGAGGGAGATACTGAAGCTTTCTTT. As protein: CSARQILGEGDTEAFF.

The chain employs TRBV12-3 or TRBV12-4 and TRBJ2-7; 9 bases fit TRBD2. V lost 2 bases to trimming and J lost 3 bases; unmatched junction nucleotides: 11. The CDR3 has 17 residues. The CDR3 sequence is CASSLSNASTSGYEQYF. The CDR3 DNA is TGTGCCAGCAGTTTAAGTAATGCGTCGACTAGCGGCTACGAGCAGTACTTC.

This clonotype showed up just a few times. The chain has TRBV12-3 or TRBV12-4 and TRBJ2-2; TRBD1 aligns across 7 bases. V lost 6 bases and J lost 0; bases outside the gene matches: 4. This CDR3 comprises 15 residues. CDR3 amino acids: CASRTGDTNTGELFF. The CDR3 coding sequence is TGTGCCAGCAGAACAGGGGATACGAACACCGGGGAGCTGTTTTTT.

This chain links TRBV29-1 with TRBJ1-3; possibly TRBD1 for D (6 bases). Trimming cost V 3 bases and J 7 bases, with 13 bases left between them. There are 13 residues in the CDR3. The V gene's germline CDR1 is SQVTM and CDR2 ANQGSEA. The CDR3 DNA follows: TGCAGCGTTGAGAACAGGGCAAGGAACACCATATATTTT. It specifies CSVENRARNTIYF.

The J gene is TRBJ2-1, the V gene TRBV30; TRBD1 aligns across 8 bases. The CDR3 consists of 15 residues. Germline V gene sequence: CDR1 GTSNPN, CDR2 SVGIG (reference sequence). V was clipped by 2 bases and J by 2 bases; unmatched bases: 5. Here the CDR3 reads CAWSPEQGAYNEQFF. CDR3 coding DNA: TGTGCCTGGAGTCCGGAACAGGGGGCCTACAATGAGCAGTTCTTC.

The CDR3, as DNA: TGTGCCAGCAGCTTACGGGACTCGGCACGAGTATACAATGAGCAGTTCTTC. Translated: CASSLRDSARVYNEQFF. The gene calls are TRBV7-9 and TRBJ2-1; tentative D call: TRBD2 (6 bases). The CDR3 runs 17 residues. Germline V gene data show CDR1 as SEHNR and CDR2 as FQNEAQ (reference sequence). Trimming pared 2 bases from V and 4 bases from J, leaving 18 bases between. Full variable domain (outside the CDR3, taken from reference TRBV7-9 and TRBJ2-1): DTGVSQNPRHKITKRGQNVTFRCDPISEHNRLYWYRQTLGQGPEFLTYFQNEAQLEKSRLLSDRFSAERPKGSFSTLEIQRTEQGDSAMYLCASSLRDSARVYNEQFFGPGTRLTVL.

The chain employs TRBV28 and TRBJ1-1; perhaps TRBD1 as D (6 bases). Germline CDR1 and CDR2: MDHEN and SYDVKM. The CDR3 runs 13 residues. The V gene lost 4 bases and the J gene lost 11 bases, with 17 bases spanning the gap. CDR3 DNA sequence: TGTGCCAGCAGTTCCTATACAGGGAGGGACGCTTTCTTT. This encodes CASSSYTGRDAFF.

The rearrangement joins TRBV28 to TRBJ2-7, with TRBD2 matching 7 bases. The CDR3 runs to 13 residues. CDR1 is MDHEN and CDR2 is SYDVKM in the germline V gene. V lost 7 bases to trimming and J lost 3 bases; unmatched junction nucleotides: 6. This CDR3 is CASKGGSRYEQYF. CDR3 DNA sequence: TGTGCCAGCAAAGGCGGGAGTCGCTACGAGCAGTACTTC. The entire variable domain, with the rest obtained from reference TRBV28 and TRBJ2-7, is as follows: DVKVTQSSRYLVKRTGEKVFLECVQDMDHENMFWYRQDPGLGLRLIYFSYDVKMKEKGDIPEGYSVSREKKERFSLILESASTNQTSMYLCASKGGSRYEQYFGPGTRLTVT.

This clonotype was detected only a few times. The DNA of the CDR3 is TGTGCCAGCAGCAACGGGAACATTCAGTACTTC. Translating gives CASSNGNIQYF. The chain employs TRBV3-1 and TRBJ2-4, with no clear D. V lost 5 bases, J lost 7 bases, and 6 bases lay in between. Germline V lookup: CDR1 LGHDT, CDR2 YNNKEL (reference sequence). The CDR3 runs 11 residues.

J is TRBJ2-3 and V is TRBV28; 7 bases align to TRBD2. The CDR3 covers 17 residues. Germline lookup yields CDR1 MDHEN and CDR2 SYDVKM. The V and J ends lost 1 base and 2 bases, in that order; junction bases with no gene match: 9. The CDR3 nucleotides read TGTGCCAGCAGTTTATTTGGGAGGGGATGGGACACAGATACGCAGTATTTT. It translates to CASSLFGRGWDTDTQYF.

This clonotype was counted between two and nine times. The J gene is TRBJ1-2, the V gene TRBV12-3 or TRBV12-4; D is undetermined. There are 14 residues in the CDR3. The V and J ends lost 1 base and 5 bases respectively, with 11 bases between them. The CDR3: CASSLGGLGYGYTF. For the CDR3, the DNA is TGTGCCAGCAGTTTAGGGGGTTTAGGGTATGGCTACACCTTC.

This clonotype was counted between two and nine times. The V call is TRBV6-1, the J call TRBJ1-1; D possibly corresponds to TRBD1 (6 bases). The CDR3 extends over 14 amino acids. Germline CDR1 reads MNHNS; CDR2 reads SASEGT. Trimming stripped 6 bases from V and 11 bases from J, with 22 bases between. The CDR3 here is CASRRQAGGLWAFF. CDR3 sequence (DNA): TGTGCCAGCAGACGACAGGCCGGGGGCCTTTGGGCTTTCTTT.

The chain employs TRBV9 and TRBJ1-3; D gene unclear. V was pared by 0 bases and J by 2 bases, with 9 bases between. Per germline, CDR1 SGDLS and CDR2 YYNGEE. There are 15 residues in the CDR3. CDR3 region: CASSVVWEAGNTIYF. The CDR3 nucleotides are TGTGCCAGCAGCGTAGTTTGGGAGGCTGGAAACACCATATATTTT.

This clonotype was counted only a few times. V usage is TRBV7-6 and J usage is TRBJ2-7; D not resolved. The germline CDR1 and CDR2 sequences are SGHVS and FNYEAQ. Between the trimmed V and J ends, which lost 1 base and 3 bases, there was a span of 10 bases. This CDR3 comprises 14 residues. The DNA for the CDR3 is TGTGCCAGCAGCTTAGAGGGTGAGAACTACGAGCAGTACTTC. This encodes CASSLEGENYEQYF.

This clonotype came up a few times. The V call is TRBV27, the J call TRBJ1-2, with no clear D. Per germline, CDR1 MNHEY and CDR2 SMNVEV (reference sequence). The CDR3 runs to 13 residues. The V end lost 2 bases, the J end lost 5 bases, and 9 bases lay between the germline ends. The CDR3 here is CASSLSPRYGYTF. The DNA of the CDR3 is TGTGCCAGCAGTTTAAGCCCTCGGTATGGCTACACCTTC.

This clonotype was seen a handful of times. The chain employs TRBV2 and TRBJ2-7, with D unresolved. The germline V gene has CDR1 SNHLY and CDR2 FYNNEI. The CDR3 totals 11 residues. V shed 2 bases and J shed 6 bases, with 5 bases lying between them. CDR3 amino acids: CASSETLEQYF. The CDR3 bases are TGTGCCAGCAGTGAAACGCTCGAGCAGTACTTC.